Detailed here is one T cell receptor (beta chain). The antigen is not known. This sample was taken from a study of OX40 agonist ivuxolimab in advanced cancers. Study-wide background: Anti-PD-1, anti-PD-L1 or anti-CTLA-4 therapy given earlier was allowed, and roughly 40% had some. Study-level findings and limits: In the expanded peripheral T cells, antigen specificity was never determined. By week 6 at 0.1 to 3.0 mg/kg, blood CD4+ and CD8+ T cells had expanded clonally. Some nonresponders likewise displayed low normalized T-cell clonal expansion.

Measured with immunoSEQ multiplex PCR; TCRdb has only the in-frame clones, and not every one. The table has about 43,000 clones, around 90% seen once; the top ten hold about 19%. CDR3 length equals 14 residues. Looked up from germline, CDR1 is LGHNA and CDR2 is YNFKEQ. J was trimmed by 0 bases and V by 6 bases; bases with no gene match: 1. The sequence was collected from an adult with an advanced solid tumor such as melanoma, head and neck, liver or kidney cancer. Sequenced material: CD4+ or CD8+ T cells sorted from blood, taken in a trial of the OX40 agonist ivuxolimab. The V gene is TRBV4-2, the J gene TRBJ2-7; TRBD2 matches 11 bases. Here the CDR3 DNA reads TGTGCCAGCAGTACTAGCGGGGGCTCCTACGAGCAGTACTTC. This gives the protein CASSTSGGSYEQYF.